This is a list of T cell receptor beta chains from one sample in a study of blood T cell repertoires in COVID-19. Some clones are missing from TCRdb's copy, which holds only in-frame ones; the method was immunoSEQ multiplex PCR. The table lists about 42,000 clones, around 76% of them singletons. The sample comprised peripheral blood. These TCRs come from an elderly man with acute or convalescent COVID-19. CDR3s include the opening cysteine and the closing phenylalanine or tryptophan.

TRBJ2-2,TRBV7-9,CASRRQTNTGELFF
TRBJ2-1,TRBV5-1,CASSFFPGNNEQFF
TRBJ2-1,TRBV13,CASRRGGSYNEQFF
TRBJ1-1,TRBV29-1,CSVKTKTGVGTEAFF
TRBJ1-2,TRBV19,CASRGTGLFGYTF
TRBJ1-6,TRBV7-2,CASSLQGNNSPLHF
TRBJ1-1,TRBV30,CAWEDRDNTEAFF
TRBJ1-1,TRBV11-2,CASSLGDRGPDTEAFF
TRBJ1-5,TRBV19,CASTPDRISPNQPQHF
TRBJ1-5,TRBV3-1/TRBV3-2,CASSQDHSNQPQHF
TRBJ2-3,TRBV2,CASSLDRGGGTDTQYF
TRBJ2-3,TRBV9,CASSAQQASTDTQYF
TRBJ2-1,TRBV5-8,CASSLGTSGSGEQFF
TRBJ2-5,TRBV12-3/TRBV12-4,CASSRTKETQYF
TRBJ1-3,TRBV11-2,CASSTRTLSGNTIYF
TRBJ2-7,TRBV6-2/TRBV6-3,CASSWTGSSYEQYF
TRBJ1-2,TRBV2,CASGDPGTHYGYTF
TRBJ1-1,TRBV7-2,CASSLAQGVVTEAFF
TRBJ1-5,TRBV2,CASSAGEAQHF
TRBJ2-1,TRBV2,CASSTSGKNNEQFF
TRBJ1-3,TRBV2,CASSPGDRAKGNTIYF
TRBJ1-5,TRBV7-8,CASSPTGSSNQPQHF
TRBJ2-7,TRBV5-1,CASSLAPGTGGDEQYF
TRBJ2-2,TRBV27,CASSLSGGGGPVGELFF
TRBJ1-5,TRBV20-1,CSASPGVNQPQHF
TRBJ2-3,TRBV9,CASSPQLGATDTQYF
TRBJ2-1,TRBV5-1,CASSLAGRGSSYNEQFF
TRBJ2-1,TRBV9,CASSVATTDREFF
TRBJ2-2,TRBV6-5,CASRTDTGELFF
TRBJ2-7,TRBV2,CASSGQGVNEQYF
TRBJ1-2,TRBV19,CASSKPQGNYGYTF
TRBJ2-7,TRBV7-7,CASSRDFAYEQYF
TRBJ1-1,TRBV7-2,CASSLTGGTEAFF
TRBJ2-1,TRBV5-1,CASSRNPGLAGGYNEQFF
TRBJ2-5,TRBV11-3,CASSLGLHSYQETQYF
TRBJ2-2,TRBV11-2,CASSFSGTGELFF
TRBJ1-4,TRBV2,CASSVYGTGDEKLFF
TRBJ2-1,TRBV5-1,CASSLAALAGGIWEQFF
TRBJ2-4,TRBV19,CASSIADSLAKNIQYF
TRBJ1-2,TRBV19,CASSTESGNYGYTF
TRBJ2-7,TRBV2,CASSLGGGAYEQYF
TRBJ1-5,TRBV19,CASAGTRAIQPQHF
TRBJ2-1,TRBV5-1,CASRKTSGFLRSYNEQFF
TRBJ1-6,TRBV5-1,CASSLAPGREGFNSPLHF
TRBJ1-1,TRBV11-2,CASSLSMNTEAFF
TRBJ2-5,TRBV18,CASSPVEETQYF
TRBJ2-7,TRBV28,CASSYLGRLLAGGRGGEQYF